Presented here are 13 T cell receptor beta chains from one specimen sequenced in a study of CD8 T cells in Susac syndrome. RNA amounts of roughly 0.45 to 1 ug underwent reverse transcription with random hexamers. TCRdb passed the immunoSEQ multiplex PCR reads through MiXCR, listing each CDR3 protein once. The sample has 230,000 or so distinct CDR3 sequences; 95% are singletons. Input material: CD4+ T cells from PBMCs. Source of these receptors: a human donor with multiple sclerosis.

V is TRBV11-2 and J is TRBJ1-5; D is unclear. Germline CDR1 reads SGHAT; CDR2 reads FQNNGV. The CDR3 has 13 residues. The ends were cut back, 1 base at V and 6 bases at J, with 7 bases in the middle. The CDR3 sequence is CASSLGSGQPQHF. CDR3 sequence (DNA): TGTGCCAGCAGCTTAGGATCGGGTCAGCCCCAGCATTTT.

This clonotype has more than one count but fewer than ten. CDR3 coding DNA: TGCAGCGTTGAATCAGGGATCACAGATACGCAGTATTTT. Protein product: CSVESGITDTQYF. This chain links TRBV29-1 with TRBJ2-3, with a tentative D call TRBD1 (5 bases). Germline CDR1 reads SQVTM; CDR2 reads ANQGSEA. The length of the CDR3 is 13 residues. The V and J ends lost 2 bases and 2 bases respectively, with 8 bases between them.

The V gene is TRBV12-3 or TRBV12-4, the J gene TRBJ1-5; weak D call: TRBD1 (5 bases). This CDR3 region has 16 residues. V gave up 3 bases and J gave up 1 base, with 13 bases separating them. This CDR3 reads CASSFRAGSSNQPQHF. CDR3 coding DNA: TGTGCCAGCAGTTTTAGGGCAGGGTCGAGCAATCAGCCCCAGCATTTT.

The chain is built from TRBV20-1 and TRBJ2-2, with D maybe TRBD2 (6 bases). Germline V CDR1 and CDR2: DFQATT, SNEGSKA (reference sequence). V was shortened by 5 bases and J by 3 bases, with 13 bases between the two germline ends. The CDR3 totals 14 residues. CDR3 protein: CSAGTLKHTGELFF. The DNA for the CDR3 is TGCAGTGCTGGGACTCTCAAACACACCGGGGAGCTGTTTTTT.

The V call is TRBV20-1, the J call TRBJ1-5, with 9 nucleotides matching TRBD1. Germline V CDR1 and CDR2: DFQATT, SNEGSKA (reference sequence). The trim removed 1 base at V and 8 bases at J, leaving 12 bases unmatched. The CDR3 has 16 residues. For the CDR3, the DNA is TGCAGTGCTAGAGCACCGGGACAGGGTTCAGGCAAGCCCCAGCATTTT. Its translation: CSARAPGQGSGKPQHF.

The chain recombines TRBV20-1 with TRBJ1-3; TRBD1 aligns across 7 bases. CDR1 DFQATT and CDR2 SNEGSKA come from the germline V gene (reference sequence). After removal of 3 bases from V and 3 bases from J, the junction contained 14 bases not matched to a gene. The CDR3 sequence is 17 residues long. The CDR3 region has the DNA TGCAGTGCTAGGAACTACTTACAGGGGTTAAATGGAAACACCATATATTTT. It translates to CSARNYLQGLNGNTIYF.

The chain's CDR3 is CASRTGTGGADTQYF. The CDR3, as DNA: TGTGCCAGCAGGACCGGGACAGGTGGCGCAGATACGCAGTATTTT. The chain is built from TRBV27 and TRBJ2-3, with 8 nucleotides matching TRBD1. Germline V gene lookup returns CDR1 MNHEY and CDR2 SMNVEV (reference sequence). Trimming at V came to 6 bases and at J to 4 bases, leaving 9 bases not matched to a gene. The CDR3 consists of 15 residues.

The CDR3 is CASTTRDEQFF. Written as DNA, the CDR3 is TGTGCCAGCACCACACGGGATGAGCAGTTCTTC. The V gene is TRBV2, the J gene TRBJ2-1; D is unclear. This CDR3 region has 11 residues. Germline V gene data show CDR1 as SNHLY and CDR2 as FYNNEI. V was shortened by 7 bases and J by 8 bases, with 9 bases between the two germline ends. The full variable domain, with the rest looked up from reference TRBV2 and TRBJ2-1, is EPEVTQTPSHQVTQMGQEVILRCVPISNHLYFYWYRQILGQKVEFLVSFYNNEISEKSEIFDDQFSVERPDGSNFTLKIRSTKLEDSAMYFCASTTRDEQFFGPGTRLTVL.

J is TRBJ1-1 and V is TRBV5-1; 9 bases line up with TRBD1. CDR1 and CDR2 from the germline V gene are SGHRS and YFSETQ. Trimming removed 4 bases from V and 4 bases from J; junction bases left unmatched: 11. The CDR3 is 16 residues long. This CDR3 reads CASSEKTGGGGTEAFF. The CDR3 bases are TGCGCCAGCAGCGAAAAGACAGGGGGAGGGGGCACTGAAGCTTTCTTT.

The V call is TRBV20-1, the J call TRBJ1-5; TRBD1 matches 8 bases. Germline V CDR1 and CDR2: DFQATT, SNEGSKA (reference sequence). The V gene end was trimmed by 6 bases and the J gene end by 5 bases; junction bases not matched to a gene: 9. This CDR3 is 14 amino acids long. The CDR3 DNA sequence: TGCAGTGCGCGATCGGGACAGGTCTATCAGCCCCAGCATTTT. It specifies CSARSGQVYQPQHF.

The chain carries TRBV20-1 and TRBJ2-1, with TRBD2 identical over 13 bases. Germline CDR1 and CDR2: DFQATT and SNEGSKA (reference sequence). The CDR3 sequence is 15 residues long. Losses at the gene ends were 4 bases for V and 4 bases for J; bases not matched to a gene: 4. The CDR3, as DNA: TGCAGTGCTACAGGGACTAGCGGGACGTACAATGAGCAGTTCTTC. Amino acid sequence: CSATGTSGTYNEQFF.

This clonotype has only one observation. This chain uses TRBV3-1 with TRBJ1-2; TRBD1 aligns across 9 bases. Trimming cost V 3 bases and J 2 bases; bases outside gene matches: 10. Per germline, CDR1 LGHDT and CDR2 YNNKEL (reference sequence). The CDR3 is 17 residues long. The CDR3, as DNA: TGTGCCAGCAGCCAGACAGGGGGAGCAGGTTCGAACTATGGCTACACCTTC. Residues: CASSQTGGAGSNYGYTF.

V gene TRBV3-1 combines with J gene TRBJ2-7, with 8 bases fitting TRBD2. Unmatched junction bases numbered 9, after V lost 3 bases and J lost 2 bases. Looked up from germline, CDR1 is LGHDT and CDR2 is YNNKEL (reference sequence). The CDR3 is 16 amino acids. The CDR3 DNA sequence: TGTGCCAGCAGCCAGTGGAATAGCGGGATCGCCTACGAGCAGTACTTC. Translation: CASSQWNSGIAYEQYF.